The 27 T cell receptor beta chains below all came from one sample that was sequenced in a study of CD8+CD57+ T cells in acquired aplastic anemia. The template used for profiling TCR beta VDJ and CDR3 was genomic DNA. TCRdb processed the reads anew with MiXCR; each CDR3 protein has one entry. This sample has 300,000 or so distinct CDR3 sequences, with approximately 56% found just once. Sequencing used sorted CD4+, CD8+, or CD8+CD57+ T cells (not recorded which) from PBMCs. Every receptor here comes from a human donor with severe aplastic anemia or a healthy control (not recorded which).

This chain joins TRBV19 and TRBJ2-7; the match to TRBD1 covers 7 bases. Germline CDR1 and CDR2: LNHDA and SQIVND (reference sequence). This CDR3 region has 15 residues. With V trimmed by 1 base and J by 3 bases, 6 bases remained unmatched. For the CDR3, the DNA is TGTGCCAGTAGTATAGGAACAGGGGCAAGCTACGAGCAGTACTTC. Its translation: CASSIGTGASYEQYF. The entire variable domain, with the rest obtained from reference TRBV19 and TRBJ2-7, is as follows: DGGITQSPKYLFRKEGQNVTLSCEQNLNHDAMYWYRQDPGQGLRLIYYSQIVNDFQKGDIAEGYSVSREKKESFPLTVTSAQKNPTAFYLCASSIGTGASYEQYFGPGTRLTVT.

This clonotype was seen repeatedly, ten times or more. The chain carries TRBV5-6 and TRBJ2-3, with a weak D call TRBD2 (7 bases). The CDR3 covers 15 residues. The V end lost 0 bases, the J end lost 4 bases, and 12 bases lay between the germline ends. Germline CDR1 reads SGHDT; CDR2 reads YYEEEE. In DNA, the CDR3 is TGTGCCAGCAGCTTGGTAGGCGGGGGCGCAGATACGCAGTATTTT. Translation: CASSLVGGGADTQYF.

This clonotype came up a few times. CDR3 in amino acids: CSALDRESRYEQYF. CDR3 DNA: TGCAGTGCGCTAGACAGGGAAAGTCGCTACGAGCAGTACTTC. The chain has TRBV20-1 and TRBJ2-7; 7 bases fit TRBD1. Per the germline V gene, CDR1 is DFQATT and CDR2 is SNEGSKA (reference sequence). This CDR3 region has 14 residues. The V gene end was trimmed by 6 bases and the J gene end by 3 bases; junction bases not matched to a gene: 11.

The chain couples TRBV6-2 or TRBV6-3 to TRBJ1-2; D unclear. Trimming took 6 bases from V and 0 from J, leaving 14 bases between them. CDR1 MNHEY and CDR2 SVGEGT come from the germline V gene. This CDR3 is 15 amino acids long. The CDR3 sequence is CASSSDGPTNYGYTF. In DNA, the CDR3 is TGTGCCAGCAGCTCGGACGGGCCTACTAACTATGGCTACACCTTC.

A remark on this clonotype: Mismatch with germline at one junction end may stem from a read error. The chain couples TRBV5-1 to TRBJ2-3; TRBD2 aligns across 8 bases. The CDR3 totals 13 residues. CDR1 SGHRS and CDR2 YFSETQ come from the germline V gene. The CDR3 protein is CASSAGGGYTQYF. The CDR3 coding sequence is TGTGCCAGCAGCGCGGGGGGAGGGTATACGCAGTATTTT.

This chain uses TRBV9 with TRBJ2-3; D not resolved. Germline values: CDR1 SGDLS, CDR2 YYNGEE. This CDR3 spans 15 amino acids. Trimming took off 0 bases at V and 2 bases at J, with 10 bases between the two ends. The CDR3 here is CASSVDLGITDTQYF. Here the CDR3 DNA reads TGTGCCAGCAGCGTAGATCTGGGAATCACAGATACGCAGTATTTT.

The sample holds many counts of this clonotype. The chain recombines TRBV7-6 with TRBJ1-2, with D possibly being TRBD1 (6 bases). The CDR3 runs 14 residues. V was clipped by 1 base and J by 8 bases, with 14 bases between them. Germline lookup yields CDR1 SGHVS and CDR2 FNYEAQ. Written as DNA, the CDR3 is TGTGCCAGCAGCTTAGAGCCGACAGGTGAAGGCTACACCTTC. Encoded protein: CASSLEPTGEGYTF.

This sequence joins TRBV7-2 and TRBJ2-5; D is unclear. The CDR3 runs to 13 residues. The germline V gene has CDR1 SGHTA and CDR2 FQGNSA. V lost 1 base and J lost 4, with 7 bases in between. The CDR3 spells CASSLDGRETQYF. The CDR3 DNA reads as TGTGCCAGCAGCTTAGACGGAAGAGAGACCCAGTACTTC.

The rearrangement uses TRBV20-1 and TRBJ2-1; either TRBD1 or TRBD2 may supply D (6 bases each). The V gene lost 7 bases and the J gene lost 4 bases, with 20 bases spanning the gap. CDR1 and CDR2 from the germline V gene are DFQATT and SNEGSKA (reference sequence). The CDR3 length is 15 residues. Here the CDR3 DNA reads TGCAGTGTGGGGGAGAGGGGGGTAGATTACAATGAGCAGTTCTTC. It is translated as CSVGERGVDYNEQFF.

The V call is TRBV7-9, the J call TRBJ2-2, with a possible D match to TRBD2 (6 bases). The CDR3 sequence is 17 residues long. Trimming removed 4 bases from V and 1 base from J, with 16 bases in between. Germline loops: CDR1 SEHNR, CDR2 FQNEAQ (reference sequence). The CDR3 DNA reads TGTGCCAGCAGCTCCCGACGGTTAGCGGAGAACACCGGGGAGCTGTTTTTT. It translates to CASSSRRLAENTGELFF.

This clonotype was seen repeatedly, ten times or more. This chain links TRBV19 with TRBJ2-2; D possibly uses TRBD1 or TRBD2 (5 bases each). The V end lost 7 bases, the J end lost 5 bases, and 14 bases lay between the germline ends. Germline-derived CDR1 and CDR2 are LNHDA and SQIVND (reference sequence). CDR3 length: 14 residues. The DNA for the CDR3 is TGTGCCAGTATCACCGGCTGGGGGACCGGGGAGCTGTTTTTT. It specifies CASITGWGTGELFF.

V and J are TRBV5-1 and TRBJ1-6; weak D call: TRBD1 (5 bases). Germline CDR1 is SGHRS and CDR2 is YFSETQ. This CDR3 contains 13 residues. V shed 4 bases and J shed 12 bases, with 14 bases lying between them. In DNA form, the CDR3 reads TGCGCCAGCAGCCTCTTCACGGGGGAACCCCTCCACTTT. Amino acid sequence: CASSLFTGEPLHF.

V usage is TRBV15 and J usage is TRBJ1-4; D remains ambiguous. The germline CDR1 and CDR2 sequences are LNHNV and YYDKDF (reference sequence). V lost 5 bases, J lost 5 bases, and 12 bases lay in between. This CDR3 is built from 14 residues. Written as DNA, the CDR3 is TGTGCCACCAGCGTAGGAGGGTTAAATGAAAAACTGTTTTTT. This translates into CATSVGGLNEKLFF.

This clonotype was picked up many times. The rearrangement joins TRBV5-1 to TRBJ2-3; no firm D call. The germline V and J ends were trimmed by 1 base and 0 bases, with 9 bases remaining between them. Germline V CDR1 and CDR2: SGHRS, YFSETQ. The CDR3 spans 15 residues. In DNA form, the CDR3 reads TGCGCCAGCAGCTTGATTCAAACTAGCACAGATACGCAGTATTTT. Translation gives CASSLIQTSTDTQYF.

A remark on this clonotype: Sequence at one end of the junction differs from germline and may be a read error. V and J are TRBV15 and TRBJ1-4, with D perhaps TRBD1 (5 bases). Germline V gene data show CDR1 as LNHNV and CDR2 as YYDKDF (reference sequence). There are 19 residues in the CDR3. Written as DNA, the CDR3 is TGTGCCACCAGCAGAGGCGGGGCGGCGGGGATGGTAACTAATGAAAAGCTGTTTTTT. Residues: CATSRGGAAGMVTNEKLFF.

The chain is built from TRBV5-1 and TRBJ2-3, with 12 bases fitting TRBD2. The J segment lost 0 bases and the V segment lost 4 bases, leaving 6 bases of the junction unmatched. CDR1 is SGHRS and CDR2 is YFSETQ in the germline V gene. The CDR3 loop spans 17 amino acids. CDR3 DNA sequence: TGCGCCAGCAGCCGGCTAGCGGGAGGGACTAGCACAGATACGCAGTATTTT. This translates into CASSRLAGGTSTDTQYF.

This clonotype was detected only a few times. The J gene is TRBJ1-3, the V gene TRBV15; 7 bases are shared with TRBD1. Germline V gene sequence: CDR1 LNHNV, CDR2 YYDKDF (reference sequence). This CDR3 has 15 amino acids. V lost 3 bases to trimming and J lost 4 bases; unmatched junction nucleotides: 6. The DNA of the CDR3 is TGTGCCACCAGCAGCCTGACAGGGAGCGGAAACACCATATATTTT. This codes for CATSSLTGSGNTIYF.

Notes on this clonotype: A single base separates this from a much larger clone, so it may be a read error. This sequence joins TRBV5-1 and TRBJ2-3, with 14 positions matching TRBD2. CDR3 length: 18 residues. Germline-derived CDR1 and CDR2 are SGHRS and YFSETQ. The CDR3 loop is CASSPPTSGGGSTDTRYF. CDR3 in DNA: TGCGCCAGCAGCCCCCCGACTAGCGGGGGGGGGAGCACAGATACGCGGTATTTT.

V is TRBV9 and J is TRBJ2-7; the D gene is possibly TRBD2 (6 bases). V lost 0 bases to trimming and J lost 3 bases, with 13 bases between them. The CDR3 length is 15 residues. CDR1 and CDR2 (germline): SGDLS, YYNGEE. In DNA form, the CDR3 reads TGTGCCAGCAGCGTAGCCGGGGGAATCATCTACGAGCAGTACTTC. This translates into CASSVAGGIIYEQYF.

A few counts support this clonotype. The chain uses TRBV7-9 and TRBJ1-4; D call uncertain. Germline CDR1 SEHNR, CDR2 FQNEAQ (reference sequence). V was trimmed by 1 base and J by 5 bases, leaving 11 bases between them. The CDR3 covers 15 residues. The CDR3 protein is CASSLGARANEKLFF. CDR3 sequence (DNA): TGTGCCAGCAGCTTAGGTGCGAGAGCCAATGAAAAACTGTTTTTT.

This clonotype was recorded at least ten times. This rearrangement joins TRBV5-1 to TRBJ2-3; D might be TRBD1 or TRBD2, each matching 5 bases. From germline, CDR1 is SGHRS and CDR2 YFSETQ. The CDR3 contains 15 residues. The V end was cut by 0 bases, the J end by 4 bases, with 12 bases between. CDR3 bases: TGCGCCAGCAGCTTGGGACAGCCCGGGGCAGATACGCAGTATTTT. The encoded protein is CASSLGQPGADTQYF.

Regarding this clonotype: One junction end disagrees with the germline gene, perhaps due to a read error. As DNA, the CDR3 is TGTGCCAGCAGCCTAGCGGGGCCGAACACCACAGATACGCAGTATTTT. Encoded protein: CASSLAGPNTTDTQYF. The rearrangement joins TRBV7-9 to TRBJ2-3, with 9 positions matching TRBD2. The CDR3 is made up of 16 amino acids. CDR1 is SEHNR, CDR2 FQNEAQ, per germline (reference sequence).

The rearrangement links TRBV7-9 to TRBJ1-4; D perhaps matches TRBD1 (5 bases). V shed 4 bases and J shed 14 bases, with 17 bases lying between them. The CDR3 is 13 amino acids. Germline assignment: CDR1 SEHNR and CDR2 FQNEAQ (reference sequence). DNA of the CDR3: TGTGCCAGCAGCTCAGATGGGGGAGAAAGGCTGTTTTTT. This codes for CASSSDGGERLFF.

The chain is built from TRBV10-2 and TRBJ1-1; TRBD1 matches 7 bases. The germline V gene has CDR1 WSHSY and CDR2 SAAADI. The CDR3 extends over 13 amino acids. With V trimmed by 4 bases and J by 1 base, 0 bases remained unmatched. CDR3 loop: CASSGQGNTEAFF. For the CDR3, the DNA is TGCGCCAGCAGTGGACAGGGGAACACTGAAGCTTTCTTT.

The chain joins TRBV7-3 to TRBJ2-2, with no clear D. Looked up from germline, CDR1 is SGHTA and CDR2 is FQGTGA. V was pared by 2 bases and J by 4 bases, with 8 bases between. This CDR3 region has 14 residues. The CDR3: CASSLEAATGELFF. CDR3 bases: TGTGCCAGCAGCTTAGAGGCAGCCACCGGGGAGCTGTTTTTT. The full variable domain, its missing parts supplied by reference TRBV7-3 and TRBJ2-2, is GAGVSQTPSNKVTEKGKYVELRCDPISGHTALYWYRQSLGQGPEFLIYFQGTGAADDSGLPNDRFFAVRPEGSVSTLKIQRTERGDSAVYLCASSLEAATGELFFGEGSRLTVL.

The gene calls are TRBV20-1 and TRBJ2-7; the D call may be TRBD1 or TRBD2 (5 bases each). The CDR3 has 14 residues. In germline, CDR1 is DFQATT, CDR2 SNEGSKA (reference sequence). The CDR3 DNA is TGCAGCGCTGCCGGGGCTAGAGGCCTTGGCGAGCAGTACTTC. Encoded protein: CSAAGARGLGEQYF.

V and J are TRBV6-5 and TRBJ1-4, with D unclear. Trimming pared 0 bases from V and 7 bases from J, leaving 18 bases between. Germline V lookup: CDR1 MNHEY, CDR2 SVGAGI. The CDR3 runs to 17 residues. CDR3 nucleotides: TGTGCCAGCAGTTACTCTTCCTCCGCGGGAGGAAGTGAAAAACTGTTTTTT. As protein: CASSYSSSAGGSEKLFF.